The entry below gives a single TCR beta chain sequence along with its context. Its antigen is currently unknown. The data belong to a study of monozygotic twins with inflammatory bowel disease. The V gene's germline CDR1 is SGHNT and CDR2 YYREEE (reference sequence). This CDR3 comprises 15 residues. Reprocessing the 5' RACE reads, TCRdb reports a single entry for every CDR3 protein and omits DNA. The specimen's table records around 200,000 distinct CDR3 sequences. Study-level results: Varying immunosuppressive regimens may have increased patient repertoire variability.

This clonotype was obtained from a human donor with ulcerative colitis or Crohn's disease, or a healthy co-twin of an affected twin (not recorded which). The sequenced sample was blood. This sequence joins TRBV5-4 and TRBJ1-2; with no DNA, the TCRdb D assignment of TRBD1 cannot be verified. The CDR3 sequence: CASSLVGQFFYGYTF.